A single T cell receptor beta chain is shown here with its context. Its cognate antigen is unknown. This sample is drawn from a study of CD8 T cells in ankylosing spondylitis. The germline V gene has CDR1 LGHDT and CDR2 YNNKEL (reference sequence). This CDR3 spans 14 amino acids. V shed 4 bases and J 6 bases; nucleotides not matched to a gene: 6. Points from the study as a whole: What seemed typical of ankylosing spondylitis blood was a TCR beta motif built from under 10 highly homologous variants.

A single record per CDR3 protein comes from TCRdb applying MiXCR to the 5' RACE reads. The sample has around 390,000 distinct CDR3 sequences; more than 20% are singletons. The TCR was taken from a male donor with ankylosing spondylitis. V usage is TRBV3-1 and J usage is TRBJ1-1; 9 nucleotides align to TRBD1. Material for sequencing was blood, either unsorted or a sorted T cell fraction (not recorded which). CDR3 nucleotides: TGTGCCAGCAGCCCCGGGACAGGGCCGTCTGAAGCTTTCTTT. Its protein product is CASSPGTGPSEAFF.